These 23 T cell receptor beta chains were sequenced from one sample in a study of neoadjuvant anti-PD-1 for oral cavity cancer. Clones were read by immunoSEQ multiplex PCR, and TCRdb kept only the in-frame ones, dropping some. The sample carries several thousand clones, approximately 79% recorded once. The sequenced sample was PBMCs, obtained before nivolumab (anti-PD-1) treatment. Receptors originate from a person aged 35-79 years with oral cavity squamous cell carcinoma.

This chain joins TRBV9 and TRBJ2-2, with D perhaps TRBD1 (6 bases). The CDR3 sequence is 15 residues long. Looked up from germline, CDR1 is SGDLS and CDR2 is YYNGEE. V shed 0 bases and J shed 3 bases, with 9 bases lying between them. CDR3 sequence (DNA): TGTGCCAGCAGCGTAGGCCAGGGGTACACCGGGGAGCTGTTTTTT. Protein: CASSVGQGYTGELFF.

The V call is TRBV2, the J call TRBJ1-5, with D possibly being TRBD1 (5 bases). The CDR3 is made up of 14 amino acids. Per the germline V gene, CDR1 is SNHLY and CDR2 is FYNNEI. The germline V and J ends were trimmed by 2 bases and 5 bases, with 10 bases remaining between them. The CDR3 region has the DNA TGTGCCAGCAGTGAACCAGCGACAGATCAGCCCCAGCATTTT. This gives the protein CASSEPATDQPQHF.

This chain connects TRBV5-6 to TRBJ1-1; 7 positions agree with TRBD1. Germline values: CDR1 SGHDT, CDR2 YYEEEE. The CDR3 totals 14 residues. V was clipped by 2 bases and J by 5 bases; unmatched bases: 6. This chain's CDR3 is CASSFRGPGTEAFF. CDR3 coding DNA: TGTGCCAGCAGCTTTAGGGGGCCGGGGACTGAAGCTTTCTTT.

This clone has more than one count but fewer than ten. This sequence joins TRBV5-3 and TRBJ1-1, with D uncertain. TRBV5-3 falls under the ORF class, with uncertain function. CDR3 length: 16 amino acids. The V and J ends lost 1 base and 4 bases respectively, with 17 bases between them. CDR3 sequence (DNA): TGTGCCAGAAGCTTGTCTTTCGCCACCAAGTCCACTGAAGCTTTCTTT. Encoded protein: CARSLSFATKSTEAFF.

The chain recombines TRBV21-1 with TRBJ1-1; TRBD1, the table's D call, lacks a check against the DNA. TRBV21-1 counts as a pseudogene. This CDR3 has 21 amino acids. The CDR3 loop is CASSKVEGELIHRGRDTEAFF. As DNA, the CDR3 is TGTGCCAGCAGCAAAGTAGAGGGGGAATTAATTCACAGGGGTAGGGACACTGAAGCTTTCTTT.

This clone was seen only a few times. Because the CDR3's place on the DNA is in doubt, the DNA is left out and the CDR3 is given as listed by TCRdb. The chain is built from TRBV7-7 and TRBJ2-2; the table names TRBD2, a call not compared with the DNA. The CDR3 length is 14 residues, termini included. Germline V lookup: CDR1 SSHAT, CDR2 FNYEAQ (reference sequence). The CDR3 protein is CASSFDRRAGELFF.

The rearrangement joins TRBV15 to TRBJ2-5; D could derive from TRBD1 or TRBD2 (5 bases each). The CDR3 covers 16 residues. CDR1 LNHNV and CDR2 YYDKDF come from the germline V gene (reference sequence). Trimming took 1 base from V and 1 from J, leaving 13 bases between them. CDR3 sequence: CATSRGGEGTQETQYF. DNA of the CDR3: TGTGCCACCAGCAGAGGTGGTGAGGGGACCCAAGAGACCCAGTACTTC.

This chain links TRBV5-1 with TRBJ2-7; 10 bases line up with TRBD1. Germline V gene lookup returns CDR1 SGHRS and CDR2 YFSETQ. The CDR3 extends over 14 amino acids. Trimming took 3 bases from V and 2 from J; bases not matched to a gene: 2. CDR3 residues: CASSSGTGAYEQYF. DNA of the CDR3: TGCGCCAGCAGCTCCGGGACAGGGGCCTACGAGCAGTACTTC.

The chain carries TRBV27 and TRBJ2-2, with 8 positions matching TRBD1. V was clipped by 4 bases and J by 4 bases; unmatched bases: 5. CDR3 length: 15 residues. In germline, CDR1 is MNHEY, CDR2 SMNVEV (reference sequence). Here the CDR3 reads CASSSGGLGTGELFF. The CDR3 region has the DNA TGTGCCAGCAGTTCAGGGGGCTTAGGCACCGGGGAGCTGTTTTTT.

The gene calls are TRBV27 and TRBJ1-6; possible D gene TRBD1, 5 bases. Germline assignment: CDR1 MNHEY and CDR2 SMNVEV (reference sequence). The V end lost 0 bases, the J end lost 4 bases, and 7 bases lay between the germline ends. The CDR3 length is 15 residues. The CDR3 region is CASSLSGQYNSPLHF. The CDR3 region has the DNA TGTGCCAGCAGTTTATCGGGGCAGTATAATTCACCCCTCCACTTT.

A few counts support this clone. The rearrangement joins TRBV6-1 to TRBJ1-1, with D uncertain. From germline, CDR1 is MNHNS and CDR2 SASEGT. The CDR3 is 12 residues long. The germline V and J ends were trimmed by 8 bases and 0 bases, with 7 bases remaining between them. CDR3: CASGGLNTEAFF. In DNA, the CDR3 is TGTGCCAGCGGAGGGTTGAACACTGAAGCTTTCTTT.

The chain has TRBV5-4 and TRBJ1-3; 7 positions agree with TRBD1. V shed 5 bases and J 1 base; nucleotides not matched to a gene: 6. The CDR3 is made up of 15 amino acids. Germline V gives CDR1 SGHNT, CDR2 YYREEE (reference sequence). Here the CDR3 DNA reads TGTGCCAGCAGAGCCGGGACAGAGTCTGGAAACACCATATATTTT. As protein: CASRAGTESGNTIYF. The full variable domain, completed using reference TRBV5-4 and TRBJ1-3, is ETGVTQSPTHLIKTRGQQVTLRCSSQSGHNTVSWYQQALGQGPQFIFQYYREEENGRGNFPPRFSGLQFPNYSSELNVNALELDDSALYLCASRAGTESGNTIYFGEGSWLTVV.

The chain's CDR3 is CASSQDLAGGAETQYF. In nucleotides, the CDR3 is TGCGCCAGCAGCCAAGACCTAGCGGGGGGGGCAGAGACCCAGTACTTC. The V and J genes are TRBV4-3 and TRBJ2-5; 12 bases line up with TRBD2. The CDR3 is made up of 16 amino acids. Germline V CDR1 and CDR2: LGHNA, YSLEER. The V and J ends lost 0 bases and 4 bases, in that order; junction bases with no gene match: 3.

The chain recombines TRBV7-8 with TRBJ2-5; weak D call: TRBD2 (6 bases). Between the trimmed V and J ends, which lost 3 bases and 1 base, there was a span of 12 bases. Germline CDR1 SGHVS, CDR2 FQNEAQ. The length of the CDR3 is 15 residues. The CDR3 nucleotides are TGTGCCAGCAGCTTGTCGGGCGGGGCCCAAGAGACCCAGTACTTC. This gives the protein CASSLSGGAQETQYF.

The sample holds a few counts of this clone. CDR3 coding DNA: TGTGCCAGCAGTTCCGGGACAGGCTCCTACAATGAGCAGTTCTTC. Amino acids: CASSSGTGSYNEQFF. V gene TRBV5-4 combines with J gene TRBJ2-1; 8 bases map to TRBD1. The CDR3 totals 15 residues. The germline CDR1 and CDR2 sequences are SGHNT and YYREEE (reference sequence). V lost 5 bases, J lost 0 bases, and 4 bases stayed unmatched.

The rearrangement links TRBV5-1 to TRBJ1-4; 7 positions agree with TRBD1. The CDR3 sequence is 16 residues long. CDR1 is SGHRS, CDR2 YFSETQ, per germline. The junction had 8 bases not matched to a gene; V was cut back by 0 bases and J by 6 bases. Written as DNA, the CDR3 is TGCGCCAGCAGCTTGGGACAGGGATGGGTGGATGAAAAACTGTTTTTT. It encodes CASSLGQGWVDEKLFF. Complete variable domain (other parts from reference TRBV5-1 and TRBJ1-4): KAGVTQTPRYLIKTRGQQVTLSCSPISGHRSVSWYQQTPGQGLQFLFEYFSETQRNKGNFPGRFSGRQFSNSRSEMNVSTLELGDSALYLCASSLGQGWVDEKLFFGSGTQLSVL.

A few counts support this clone. This chain connects TRBV7-9 to TRBJ2-5; 9 nucleotides line up with TRBD1. From germline, CDR1 is SEHNR and CDR2 FQNEAQ (reference sequence). This CDR3 is 15 amino acids long. The V and J ends lost 1 base and 2 bases, in that order; junction bases with no gene match: 2. The CDR3 coding sequence is TGTGCCAGCAGCTTAGGGACAGGGGATCAAGAGACCCAGTACTTC. Its protein is CASSLGTGDQETQYF.

The chain carries TRBV30 and TRBJ1-6, with unresolved D. The CDR3 is 12 residues long. V lost 1 base and J 7 bases, leaving 5 bases between the germline ends. Germline V CDR1 and CDR2: GTSNPN, SVGIG (reference sequence). DNA of the CDR3: TGTGCCTGGAGTGCGGGGAATTCACCCCTCCACTTT. Translation gives CAWSAGNSPLHF. The variable domain in full, completed from reference TRBV30 and TRBJ1-6, reads SQTIHQWPATLVQPVGSPLSLECTVEGTSNPNLYWYRQAAGRGLQLLFYSVGIGQISSEVPQNLSASRPQDRQFILSSKKLLLSDSGFYLCAWSAGNSPLHFGNGTRLTVT.

This clone was observed a few times. V gene TRBV10-3 combines with J gene TRBJ2-7; TRBD1 aligns across 8 bases. V shed 1 base and J 5 bases; nucleotides not matched to a gene: 7. The CDR3 has 15 amino acids. CDR1 and CDR2 from the germline V gene are ENHRY and SYGVKD. CDR3 sequence reads: CAISELGQGVDEQYF. The CDR3 DNA is TGTGCCATCAGTGAGTTAGGACAGGGCGTCGACGAGCAGTACTTC.

The chain carries TRBV6-4 and TRBJ2-3; the match to TRBD2 covers 10 bases. From germline, CDR1 is MRHNA and CDR2 SNTAGT. The CDR3 has 17 residues. The trim removed 0 bases at V and 2 bases at J, leaving 5 bases unmatched. The CDR3 bases are TGTGCCAGCAGTGACTCTCCTAGCGGGGGCCCCACAGATACGCAGTATTTT. As protein: CASSDSPSGGPTDTQYF.

The chain links TRBV4-2 to TRBJ2-1, with TRBD2 matching 10 bases. The CDR3 spans 19 residues. The germline V gene has CDR1 LGHNA and CDR2 YNFKEQ. The junction had 10 bases not matched to a gene; V was cut back by 0 bases and J by 2 bases. CDR3: CASSQDGASGGNPYNEQFF. As DNA, the CDR3 is TGTGCCAGCAGCCAAGACGGAGCTAGCGGGGGCAACCCCTACAATGAGCAGTTCTTC.

The CDR3 reads CASSLTDRGQNQPQHF. For the CDR3, the DNA is TGTGCCAGCAGCCTGACGGACAGGGGGCAGAATCAGCCCCAGCATTTT. This chain uses TRBV7-8 with TRBJ1-5; 11 bases are a match to TRBD1. CDR3 length: 16 residues. Germline V gene data show CDR1 as SGHVS and CDR2 as FQNEAQ. V was pared by 5 bases and J by 4 bases, with 7 bases of the junction left unmatched.

The gene calls are TRBV5-6 and TRBJ2-7; D is ambiguous. This CDR3 spans 17 amino acids. The germline V and J ends were trimmed by 4 bases and 3 bases, with 23 bases remaining between them. In germline, CDR1 is SGHDT, CDR2 YYEEEE. The CDR3 spells CASSLTLQAAINYEQYF. The CDR3 nucleotides read TGTGCCAGCAGCCTTACCCTCCAGGCCGCTATAAACTACGAGCAGTACTTC.